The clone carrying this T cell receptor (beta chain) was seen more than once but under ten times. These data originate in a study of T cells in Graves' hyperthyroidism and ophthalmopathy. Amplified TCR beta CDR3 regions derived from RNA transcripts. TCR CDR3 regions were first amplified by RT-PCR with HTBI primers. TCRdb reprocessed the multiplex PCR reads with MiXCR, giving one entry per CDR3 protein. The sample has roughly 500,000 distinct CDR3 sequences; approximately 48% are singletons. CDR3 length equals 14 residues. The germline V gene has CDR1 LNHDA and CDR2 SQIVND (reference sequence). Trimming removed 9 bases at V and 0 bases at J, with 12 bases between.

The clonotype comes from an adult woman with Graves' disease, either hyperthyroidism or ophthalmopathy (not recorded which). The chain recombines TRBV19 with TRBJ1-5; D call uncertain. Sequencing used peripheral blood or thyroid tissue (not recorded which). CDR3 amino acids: CASSRGNSNQPQHF. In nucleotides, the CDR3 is TGTGCCAGCTCCCGAGGAAATAGCAATCAGCCCCAGCATTTT. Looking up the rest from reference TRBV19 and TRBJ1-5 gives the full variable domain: DGGITQSPKYLFRKEGQNVTLSCEQNLNHDAMYWYRQDPGQGLRLIYYSQIVNDFQKGDIAEGYSVSREKKESFPLTVTSAQKNPTAFYLCASSRGNSNQPQHFGDGTRLSIL.